This record concerns one T cell receptor beta chain sequence. The antigen is not known. At one boundary the junction diverges from the germline segment, which might be a read error. This record belongs to a study of Graves' ophthalmopathy and Graves' hyperthyroidism. Study-wide results and caveats: From stable hyperthyroidism, ophthalmopathy was separated by a 13-signature model with 85% to 90% sensitivity and approximately 81% specificity.

RNA transcripts served as template for amplifying TCR beta CDR3 sequences. An initial RT-PCR round employing HTBI primers preceded a second-round multiplex PCR. TCRdb recomputed calls from the multiplex PCR reads with MiXCR, one row per CDR3 protein. The repertoire holds roughly 220,000 distinct CDR3 sequences, less than 55% seen once, with over 40% in the top ten. The CDR3 runs 15 residues. The germline V gene encodes CDR1 SGHRS and CDR2 YFSETQ. Sequenced sample: peripheral blood. V is TRBV5-1 and J is TRBJ2-2; D is undetermined. The TCR originated in an adult man with Graves' ophthalmopathy. The CDR3 here is CASRLEPANTGELFF. As DNA, the CDR3 is TGCGCCAGCAGATTGGAGCCTGCGAACACCGGGGAGCTGTTTTTT.